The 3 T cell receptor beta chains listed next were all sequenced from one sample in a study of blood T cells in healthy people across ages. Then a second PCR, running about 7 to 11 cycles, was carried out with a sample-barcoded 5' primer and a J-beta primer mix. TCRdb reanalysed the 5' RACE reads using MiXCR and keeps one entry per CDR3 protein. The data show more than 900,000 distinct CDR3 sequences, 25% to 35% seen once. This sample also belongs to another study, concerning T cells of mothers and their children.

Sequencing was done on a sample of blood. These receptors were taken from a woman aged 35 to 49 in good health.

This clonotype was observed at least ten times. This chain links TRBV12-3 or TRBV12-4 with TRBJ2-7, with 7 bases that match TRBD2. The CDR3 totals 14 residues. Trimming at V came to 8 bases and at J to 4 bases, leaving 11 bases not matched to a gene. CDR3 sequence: CASGPPGGGYEQYF. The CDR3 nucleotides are TGTGCCAGCGGGCCCCCCGGGGGAGGGTACGAGCAGTACTTC.

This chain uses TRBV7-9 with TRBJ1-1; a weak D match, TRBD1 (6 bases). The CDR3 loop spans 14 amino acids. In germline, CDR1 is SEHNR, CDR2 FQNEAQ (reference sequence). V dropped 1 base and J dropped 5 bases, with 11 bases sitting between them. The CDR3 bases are TGTGCCAGCAGCTTAGAAGTGGGGGCGACTGAAGCTTTCTTT. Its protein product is CASSLEVGATEAFF.

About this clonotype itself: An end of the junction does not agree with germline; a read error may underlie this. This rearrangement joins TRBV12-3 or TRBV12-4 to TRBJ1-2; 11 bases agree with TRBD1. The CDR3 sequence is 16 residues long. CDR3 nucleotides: TGTGCCAGCAGTCCGTCCGGGACAGGGGGTTTGTTTGGCTGCACCTTC. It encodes CASSPSGTGGLFGCTF.